This T cell receptor beta chain was observed in a study of T cell changes during pregnancy in multiple sclerosis. Data came from immunoSEQ multiplex PCR; TCRdb stores just in-frame clones and leaves some out. The sample has around 42,000 clones; about 91% are singletons. The specimen was CD4+ T cells from peripheral blood mononuclear cells, collected in the second trimester of pregnancy. This receptor was obtained from a female donor in good health, enrolled as a control in a pregnancy study.

Here the CDR3 reads CASSLGSGGALGTDTQYF. The CDR3 bases are TGTGCCAGCAGCTTAGGTAGCGGGGGGGCACTCGGCACAGATACGCAGTATTTT. The chain has TRBV7-9 and TRBJ2-3, with 11 bases that match TRBD2. From germline, CDR1 is SEHNR and CDR2 FQNEAQ (reference sequence). The CDR3 runs to 18 residues. The trim removed 1 base at V and 1 base at J, leaving 7 bases unmatched.